Presented here are 31 T cell receptor beta chains from one specimen sequenced in a study of early T cells in non-severe SARS-CoV-2 infection. In TCRdb, the 5' RACE reads were re-called with MiXCR into one record per CDR3 protein. The sample yields around 86,000 distinct CDR3 sequences, roughly 15% seen once. The sample was whole blood. Source of these receptors: an adult who was a healthcare worker with PCR-confirmed SARS-CoV-2 infection or an uninfected control (not recorded which).

The table lists this clonotype with many counts. V and J are TRBV6-1 and TRBJ2-3; 9 positions agree with TRBD1. Germline-derived CDR1 and CDR2 are MNHNS and SASEGT. The CDR3 loop spans 15 amino acids. V gave up 6 bases and J gave up 4 bases; unmatched junction bases: 8. This chain's CDR3 is CASSGPGQGPDTQYF. As DNA, the CDR3 is TGTGCCAGCAGCGGTCCGGGACAGGGACCAGATACGCAGTATTTT.

CDR3 in DNA: TGCAGTGCGTCCCGGAAGAACACTGAAGCTTTCTTT. It specifies CSASRKNTEAFF. V and J are TRBV20-1 and TRBJ1-1; D is undetermined. Trimming stripped 6 bases from V and 1 base from J, with 9 bases between. The germline V gene encodes CDR1 DFQATT and CDR2 SNEGSKA (reference sequence). The CDR3 consists of 12 residues.

This clonotype occurred many times. CDR3 sequence reads: CSARVGSRSSYNSPLHF. CDR3 bases: TGCAGTGCTAGAGTGGGCTCCCGGAGCTCCTATAATTCACCCCTCCACTTT. The chain recombines TRBV20-1 with TRBJ1-6; D call uncertain. From germline, CDR1 is DFQATT and CDR2 SNEGSKA (reference sequence). With 1 base removed from V and 0 bases from J, the gap between germline ends came to 13 bases. CDR3 length equals 17 residues.

This clonotype was seen only once. CDR3 sequence reads: CASSPRQLLVTQYF. CDR3 coding DNA: TGTGCCAGCAGCCCTCGACAGCTGCTTGTGACCCAGTACTTC. This chain connects TRBV7-2 to TRBJ2-5, with D perhaps matching TRBD1 (5 bases). Trimming took off 5 bases at V and 7 bases at J, with 17 bases between the two ends. The germline CDR1 and CDR2 sequences are SGHTA and FQGNSA. The CDR3 length is 14 residues.

The V gene is TRBV12-3 or TRBV12-4, the J gene TRBJ2-5; D is perhaps TRBD2 (5 bases). CDR3 length: 13 amino acids. V was shortened by 5 bases and J by 5 bases, with 12 bases between the two germline ends. Here the CDR3 reads CASSIRTQETQYF. As DNA, the CDR3 is TGTGCCAGCAGTATAAGGACTCAGGAGACCCAGTACTTC.

This clonotype was seen only a few times. The chain recombines TRBV25-1 with TRBJ1-1, with 9 bases matching TRBD1. The V and J ends lost 6 bases and 0 bases, in that order; junction bases with no gene match: 14. Germline CDR1 reads MGHDK; CDR2 reads SYGVNS. This CDR3 is 18 amino acids long. The CDR3: CASRDTGGIYPMNTEAFF. The CDR3 region has the DNA TGTGCCAGCAGGGATACAGGGGGCATTTACCCCATGAACACTGAAGCTTTCTTT. The entire variable domain, with the rest obtained from reference TRBV25-1 and TRBJ1-1, is as follows: EADIYQTPRYLVIGTGKKITLECSQTMGHDKMYWYQQDPGMELHLIHYSYGVNSTEKGDLSSESTVSRIRTEHFPLTLESARPSHTSQYLCASRDTGGIYPMNTEAFFGQGTRLTVV.

This clonotype has a count of ten or more. V gene TRBV12-3 or TRBV12-4 combines with J gene TRBJ1-1; perhaps TRBD1 as D (5 bases). Trimming took off 8 bases at V and 5 bases at J, with 12 bases between the two ends. The CDR3 sequence is 12 residues long. The CDR3 sequence: CASRGAGTEAFF. CDR3 sequence (DNA): TGTGCCAGCCGCGGGGCGGGAACTGAAGCTTTCTTT.

The sample holds a few counts of this clonotype. The chain couples TRBV7-3 to TRBJ2-3, with D possibly TRBD1 on 6 matching bases. The V gene lost 4 bases and the J gene lost 4 bases, with 6 bases spanning the gap. The germline V gene encodes CDR1 SGHTA and CDR2 FQGTGA. This CDR3 is 12 amino acids long. CDR3 region: CASSSGADTQYF. CDR3 DNA sequence: TGTGCCAGCAGCTCAGGGGCAGATACGCAGTATTTT.

This clonotype was seen only a few times. The rearrangement joins TRBV6-1 to TRBJ2-7, with D possibly being TRBD1 (5 bases). V was cut by 2 bases and J by 3 bases, with 11 bases left in between. The CDR3 length is 14 residues. Germline V gives CDR1 MNHNS, CDR2 SASEGT. The CDR3 region is CASSERGTVYEQYV. Here the CDR3 DNA reads TGTGCCAGCAGTGAAAGGGGAACAGTCTACGAGCAGTACGTC.

The sample holds a few counts of this clonotype. The J gene is TRBJ1-1, the V gene TRBV5-4; D might be TRBD1 (6 bases). The CDR3 runs to 15 residues. The V and J ends lost 6 bases and 0 bases respectively, with 15 bases between them. The germline V gene encodes CDR1 SGHNT and CDR2 YYREEE (reference sequence). As DNA, the CDR3 is TGTGCCAGCACCAAGGACAGCCTCATGAACACTGAAGCTTTCTTT. Its translation: CASTKDSLMNTEAFF.

In this sample, this clonotype turned up a few times. The CDR3 DNA sequence: TGCAGTGCTAGGGTAGGGCAGGCGTTCGGAAACACCATATATTTT. Its translation: CSARVGQAFGNTIYF. The gene calls are TRBV20-1 and TRBJ1-3; no reliable D call. Germline V gene data show CDR1 as DFQATT and CDR2 as SNEGSKA (reference sequence). The CDR3 is 15 amino acids. Trimming removed 3 bases from V and 4 bases from J, with 16 bases in between.

In its sample, this clonotype was seen a few times. J is TRBJ2-1 and V is TRBV28; D unclear. This CDR3 has 11 amino acids. V was shortened by 6 bases and J by 12 bases, with 12 bases between the two germline ends. Germline CDR1 is MDHEN and CDR2 is SYDVKM. The CDR3 coding sequence is TGTGCCAGCAGCTGGGGTGGACCGCAGTTCTTC. Amino acids: CASSWGGPQFF. The complete variable domain, with remaining parts taken from reference TRBV28 and TRBJ2-1, reads DVKVTQSSRYLVKRTGEKVFLECVQDMDHENMFWYRQDPGLGLRLIYFSYDVKMKEKGDIPEGYSVSREKKERFSLILESASTNQTSMYLCASSWGGPQFFGPGTRLTVL.

This clonotype occurred once. This CDR3 fails to terminate in the conserved phenylalanine or tryptophan, so it likely reflects a read error. Because the CDR3's place on the DNA is in doubt, the DNA is left out and the CDR3 is given as listed by TCRdb. The CDR3 region is CASSLEGGLLAV. The genes are TRBV5-4 and TRBJ2-3; the DNA was not compared with TRBD1, the D call given in the table. Looked up from germline, CDR1 is SGHNT and CDR2 is YYREEE (reference sequence). The CDR3 totals 12 residues, both ends included.

This clonotype appeared many times. The rearrangement uses TRBV6-5 and TRBJ1-4, with D perhaps matching TRBD1 (5 bases). V was clipped by 2 bases and J by 0 bases, with 7 bases between them. Germline V gene sequence: CDR1 MNHEY, CDR2 SVGAGI. There are 15 residues in the CDR3. The CDR3 here is CASSYTGATNEKLFF. The CDR3 bases are TGTGCCAGCAGTTACACAGGCGCAACTAATGAAAAACTGTTTTTT.

There are a few counts of this clonotype. The chain links TRBV7-9 to TRBJ1-5; tentative D call: TRBD1 (6 bases). The CDR3 length is 17 residues. V gave up 6 bases and J gave up 1 base, with 19 bases separating them. Germline CDR1 reads SEHNR; CDR2 reads FQNEAQ (reference sequence). The CDR3 loop is CASSSHLGGRSNQPQHF. The CDR3 nucleotides read TGTGCCAGCAGTTCTCATCTAGGGGGTCGGAGCAATCAGCCCCAGCATTTT.

This clonotype was counted many times. Since no conserved phenylalanine or tryptophan closes the CDR3, a read error is the likely cause. The rearrangement uses TRBV12-3 or TRBV12-4 and TRBJ1-1; possibly TRBD1 for D (5 bases). Trimming cost V 3 bases and J 11 bases, with 13 bases left between them. CDR3 length: 12 amino acids. CDR3: CASSFSTEGAFS. CDR3 DNA: TGTGCCAGCAGTTTCTCGACAGAAGGCGCTTTCTCT.

This clonotype was recorded a few times. The chain recombines TRBV6-5 with TRBJ1-6; D is unclear. Germline CDR1 reads MNHEY; CDR2 reads SVGAGI. Between the trimmed V and J ends, which lost 0 bases and 2 bases, there was a span of 8 bases. This CDR3 has 16 residues. Written as DNA, the CDR3 is TGTGCCAGCAGTTACTCGTCCGGACCCTATAATTCACCCCTCCACTTT. Translating gives CASSYSSGPYNSPLHF.

This clonotype has just a few counts. This sequence joins TRBV29-1 and TRBJ2-5; TRBD1 matches 8 bases. CDR1 and CDR2 (germline): SQVTM, ANQGSEA. The CDR3 contains 13 residues. V was pared by 7 bases and J by 7 bases, with 11 bases of the junction left unmatched. The CDR3 DNA reads TGCAGCGCGGTTGGACAGGGAGTAGGGACCCAGTACTTC. It yields the protein CSAVGQGVGTQYF.

This clonotype has a handful of counts. The chain uses TRBV3-1 and TRBJ1-4; 10 positions match TRBD1. This CDR3 region has 16 residues. V gave up 6 bases and J gave up 7 bases; unmatched junction bases: 11. Per germline, CDR1 LGHDT and CDR2 YNNKEL (reference sequence). The CDR3 DNA reads as TGTGCCAGCAGTCCCGGGACAGGGGTCCCTGTTGAAAAACTGTTTTTT. This codes for CASSPGTGVPVEKLFF. Full variable domain (outside the CDR3, taken from reference TRBV3-1 and TRBJ1-4): DTAVSQTPKYLVTQMGNDKSIKCEQNLGHDTMYWYKQDSKKFLKIMFSYNNKELIINETVPNRFSPKSPDKAHLNLHINSLELGDSAVYFCASSPGTGVPVEKLFFGSGTQLSVL.

The chain has TRBV30 and TRBJ1-1; unclear D gene. The CDR3 is 13 residues long. Trimming took 0 bases from V and 1 from J, leaving 6 bases between them. Germline V gene sequence: CDR1 GTSNPN, CDR2 SVGIG (reference sequence). The CDR3 DNA reads TGTGCCTGGAGTGTATACAGGAACACTGAAGCTTTCTTT. Translating it yields CAWSVYRNTEAFF.

This clonotype was seen repeatedly, ten times or more. This chain uses TRBV19 with TRBJ2-1; the match to TRBD1 covers 7 bases. CDR1 is LNHDA and CDR2 is SQIVND in the germline V gene (reference sequence). V lost 6 bases and J lost 1; bases outside the gene matches: 9. This CDR3 spans 16 amino acids. The CDR3 loop is CASSLELQGSYNEQFF. The CDR3 nucleotides are TGTGCCAGTAGCCTGGAACTACAGGGGTCCTACAATGAGCAGTTCTTC.

In nucleotides, the CDR3 is TGTGCCAGCAGTCTCCCCGGGACCCCCGAAGCTTTCTTT. This translates into CASSLPGTPEAFF. The V and J genes are TRBV28 and TRBJ1-1, with a tentative D call TRBD1 (5 bases). Trimming took off 5 bases at V and 8 bases at J, with 15 bases between the two ends. The CDR3 extends over 13 amino acids. Germline V gene sequence: CDR1 MDHEN, CDR2 SYDVKM.

This clonotype has a handful of counts. This chain links TRBV5-1 with TRBJ2-6; 8 nucleotides agree with TRBD1. Germline CDR1 and CDR2: SGHRS and YFSETQ. The CDR3 sequence is 16 residues long. The J segment lost 4 bases and the V segment lost 3 bases, leaving 6 bases of the junction unmatched. This CDR3 is CASSWGQAWGANVLTF. CDR3 bases: TGCGCCAGCAGCTGGGGACAGGCTTGGGGGGCCAACGTCCTGACTTTC.

The V gene is TRBV5-6, the J gene TRBJ2-7; 9 nucleotides align to TRBD1. This CDR3 has 15 residues. J gave up 9 bases and V 1 base, and 11 bases lay outside the gene matches. Germline-derived CDR1 and CDR2 are SGHDT and YYEEEE. The CDR3 sequence: CASSLWTGAKLRQYV. Here the CDR3 DNA reads TGTGCCAGCAGCTTGTGGACAGGGGCTAAATTACGGCAGTACGTC.

The chain has TRBV29-1 and TRBJ1-2, with TRBD1 as a possible D gene (6 bases). This CDR3 has 12 amino acids. CDR1 SQVTM and CDR2 ANQGSEA come from the germline V gene. Trimming left V 6 bases short and J 4 bases short, with 12 bases between. In nucleotides, the CDR3 is TGCAGCGTGCCCAGGGGTTCCTATGGCTACACCTTC. This gives the protein CSVPRGSYGYTF.

This clonotype was detected a few times. CDR3 DNA sequence: TGTGCCAGCAGCCAGGACATATACGAGCAGTACGTC. Translating it yields CASSQDIYEQYV. The chain combines TRBV5-5 with TRBJ2-7; D possibly corresponds to TRBD1 (5 bases). The CDR3 totals 12 residues. The germline V and J ends were trimmed by 4 bases and 4 bases, with 9 bases remaining between them. Germline assignment: CDR1 SGHKS and CDR2 YYEKEE (reference sequence).

This clonotype was recorded a few times. This rearrangement joins TRBV28 to TRBJ1-4; perhaps TRBD1 as D (6 bases). V shed 3 bases and J shed 3 bases, with 14 bases lying between them. The germline V gene has CDR1 MDHEN and CDR2 SYDVKM. CDR3 length: 16 amino acids. The CDR3 spells CASSFGGGTANEKLFF. The CDR3 DNA reads TGTGCCAGCAGTTTTGGGGGGGGCACGGCTAATGAAAAACTGTTTTTT.

This clonotype has a handful of counts. CDR3 coding DNA: TGCGCCAGCAGCCATTGGCGGGGACAGGGCAAAGCTTTCTTT. Amino acids: CASSHWRGQGKAFF. The V and J genes are TRBV5-1 and TRBJ1-1, with 9 bases aligning to TRBD1. This CDR3 contains 14 residues. The V gene's germline CDR1 is SGHRS and CDR2 YFSETQ. V dropped 4 bases and J dropped 9; count of bases not matched to a gene: 10.

This clonotype came up a few times. V and J are TRBV29-1 and TRBJ2-3; D is ambiguous. The CDR3 runs to 10 residues. Trimming stripped 5 bases from V and 6 bases from J, with 6 bases between. Germline V gene sequence: CDR1 SQVTM, CDR2 ANQGSEA. The DNA of the CDR3 is TGCAGCGTTTATCAGGATACGCAGTATTTT. Translated: CSVYQDTQYF.

This clonotype was found many times. CDR3 nucleotide sequence: TGTGCCAGCTCACCACCGTCCGGGAGGGACACTGAAGCTTTCTTT. Translated: CASSPPSGRDTEAFF. The rearrangement links TRBV18 to TRBJ1-1, with no clear D. Trimming stripped 0 bases from V and 3 bases from J, with 11 bases between. Germline V lookup: CDR1 KGHSH, CDR2 LQKENI. The CDR3 contains 15 residues.

This clonotype has a handful of counts. The chain links TRBV28 to TRBJ1-5; D unresolved. V lost 1 base and J lost 3, with 1 base in between. The CDR3 has 12 amino acids. In germline, CDR1 is MDHEN, CDR2 SYDVKM. CDR3 DNA sequence: TGTGCCAGCAGTTTATACAATCAGCCCCAGCATTTT. This codes for CASSLYNQPQHF.